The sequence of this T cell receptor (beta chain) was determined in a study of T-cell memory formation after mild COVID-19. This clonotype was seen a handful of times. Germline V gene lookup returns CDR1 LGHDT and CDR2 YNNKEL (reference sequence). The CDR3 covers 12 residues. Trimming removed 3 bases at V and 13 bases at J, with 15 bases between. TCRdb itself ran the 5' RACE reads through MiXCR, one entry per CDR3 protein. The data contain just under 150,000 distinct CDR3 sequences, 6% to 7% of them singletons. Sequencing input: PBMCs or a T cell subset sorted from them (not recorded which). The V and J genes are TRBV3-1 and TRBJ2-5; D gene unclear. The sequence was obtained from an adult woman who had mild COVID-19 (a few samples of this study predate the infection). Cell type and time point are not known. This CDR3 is CASSQDSPPVYF. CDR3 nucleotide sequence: TGTGCCAGCAGCCAGGATTCCCCACCAGTGTACTTC.